This TCR beta chain was observed in a study of cytomegalovirus exposure and HLA in healthy donors. Both 60 Vbeta primers and 13 Jbeta primers went into the PCR. The repertoire was sequenced with immunoSEQ multiplex PCR; TCRdb's copy has only in-frame clones and lacks some. Of approximately 100,000 clones in the sample, over 65% were seen once. Germline assignment: CDR1 SGHRS and CDR2 YFSETQ. Trimming took 2 bases from V and 2 from J, leaving 11 bases between them. The CDR3 is made up of 15 amino acids. Notes on the study in general: Segments of the TCR beta V type were, in most cases, productive about 87% or about 30% of the time in an earlier analysis. The classifier was said to identify cytomegalovirus status with high specificity and sensitivity. Most likely, a cluster of highly shared sequence variants arose as a sequencing artifact.

The table lists this clone with a count of one. Its antigen is not identified. The chain recombines TRBV5-1 with TRBJ1-5, with no clear D. The sample taken for sequencing was PBMCs. The TCR was taken from a female donor in good health and CMV-seropositive. The CDR3, as DNA: TGCGCCAGCAGCTTCACCTCAGGTGGCAATCAGCCCCAGCATTTT. Its protein is CASSFTSGGNQPQHF.